This TCR beta chain is from a study of OX40 agonist ivuxolimab in advanced cancers. This clone has a single count. Germline V gene lookup returns CDR1 SNHLY and CDR2 FYNNEI. Trimming removed 7 bases from V and 10 bases from J; junction bases left unmatched: 6. The CDR3 is 14 amino acids. Assay used: immunoSEQ multiplex PCR; TCRdb lists only in-frame clones, some missing. This table holds tens of thousands of clones, roughly 86% found once. The receptor's source is an adult with an advanced solid tumor such as melanoma, head and neck, liver or kidney cancer. The sample in question was CD4+ or CD8+ T cells sorted from blood, obtained in a trial of the OX40 agonist ivuxolimab. The chain links TRBV2 to TRBJ2-1; 14 bases are a match to TRBD2. CDR3 sequence: CASKPGLAGDEQFF. In nucleotides, the CDR3 is TGTGCCAGCAAGCCGGGACTAGCGGGAGACGAGCAGTTCTTC. Full variable domain (remainder filled in from reference TRBV2 and TRBJ2-1): EPEVTQTPSHQVTQMGQEVILRCVPISNHLYFYWYRQILGQKVEFLVSFYNNEISEKSEIFDDQFSVERPDGSNFTLKIRSTKLEDSAMYFCASKPGLAGDEQFFGPGTRLTVL.